Shown below are 21 T cell receptor beta chains from a single sample sequenced in a study of T cell responses to AZD1222 COVID-19 vaccine. Sequenced by immunoSEQ multiplex PCR; TCRdb stores in-frame clones only, minus some. The sample carries about 160,000 clones, approximately 90% recorded once. The source material was peripheral blood, sampled 28 days after the second AZD1222 dose. Receptors originate from an adult who received the AZD1222 COVID-19 vaccine.

V is TRBV2 and J is TRBJ2-7; tentative D call: TRBD1 (6 bases). CDR3 length equals 15 residues. Germline V lookup: CDR1 SNHLY, CDR2 FYNNEI. V lost 10 bases to trimming and J lost 0 bases, with 19 bases between them. As DNA, the CDR3 is TGTGCCACCTGTCGGGGACACACCAACTCCTACGAGCAGTACTTC. Amino acids: CATCRGHTNSYEQYF.

The chain carries TRBV6-5 and TRBJ2-2, with D perhaps matching TRBD1 (6 bases). The germline V and J ends were trimmed by 6 bases and 0 bases, with 11 bases remaining between them. CDR1 and CDR2 from the germline V gene are MNHEY and SVGAGI. The length of the CDR3 is 15 residues. CDR3 loop: CASRPGTTNTGELFF. The CDR3 nucleotides read TGTGCCAGCAGGCCCGGGACAACGAACACCGGGGAGCTGTTTTTT.

The chain has TRBV12-3 or TRBV12-4 and TRBJ1-2; no clear D. The V end was cut by 3 bases, the J end by 4 bases, with 9 bases between. This CDR3 is 13 amino acids long. DNA for the CDR3: TGTGCCAGCAGTTTGAGGCGGACCTATGGCTACACCTTC. It codes for CASSLRRTYGYTF.

This sequence joins TRBV7-6 and TRBJ2-5, with D possibly matching TRBD1 (6 bases). Per the germline V gene, CDR1 is SGHVS and CDR2 is FNYEAQ. The ends were cut back, 3 bases at V and 7 bases at J, with 15 bases in the middle. The CDR3 extends over 14 amino acids. The CDR3 reads CASSFSQGRGTQYF. The CDR3 region has the DNA TGTGCCAGCAGCTTTTCACAGGGAAGGGGGACCCAGTACTTC.

The genes are TRBV5-1 and TRBJ1-5; TRBD1 might be the D (6 bases). The V gene's germline CDR1 is SGHRS and CDR2 YFSETQ. The CDR3 extends over 15 amino acids. Trimming cost V 4 bases and J 0 bases, with 11 bases left between them. The CDR3 region has the DNA TGCGCCAGCAGCCCGACAGGTTATAGCAATCAGCCCCAGCATTTT. Its protein product is CASSPTGYSNQPQHF.

The chain carries TRBV10-2 and TRBJ1-2; no clear D. Germline V gene data show CDR1 as WSHSY and CDR2 as SAAADI. V was pared by 6 bases and J by 0 bases, with 17 bases between. This CDR3 is 16 amino acids long. CDR3 bases: TGCGCCAGCAGCCCAACCCAAGTACCCACTAACTATGGCTACACCTTC. Residues: CASSPTQVPTNYGYTF.

V and J are TRBV27 and TRBJ1-6; the D gene is possibly TRBD1 (6 bases). There are 15 residues in the CDR3. Germline V gene lookup returns CDR1 MNHEY and CDR2 SMNVEV (reference sequence). V lost 5 bases and J lost 6, with 14 bases in between. Here the CDR3 DNA reads TGTGCCAGCAGTAGATACAGGGAATCTAATTCACCCCTCCACTTT. Its protein product is CASSRYRESNSPLHF.

The chain employs TRBV3-1 (or the pseudogene TRBV3-2) and TRBJ1-6, with a tentative D call TRBD1 (6 bases). Germline V gene data show CDR1 as LGHDT and CDR2 as YNNKEL (reference sequence). Between the trimmed V and J ends, which lost 6 bases and 5 bases, there was a span of 8 bases. This CDR3 is built from 13 residues. CDR3 residues: CASRRTDNSPLHF. CDR3 DNA sequence: TGTGCCAGCAGAAGGACAGATAATTCACCCCTCCACTTT.

The chain couples TRBV5-1 to TRBJ2-2; 11 bases match TRBD1. CDR1 and CDR2 (germline): SGHRS, YFSETQ. The junction had 6 bases not matched to a gene; V was cut back by 2 bases and J by 6 bases. This CDR3 spans 16 amino acids. This CDR3 is CASSFFGTGGSGELFF. DNA of the CDR3: TGCGCCAGCAGCTTTTTCGGGACAGGGGGTTCCGGGGAGCTGTTTTTT.

The chain links TRBV4-1 to TRBJ1-1; D may be TRBD1 (5 bases). The CDR3 consists of 16 residues. V lost 0 bases and J lost 2, with 13 bases in between. The germline CDR1 and CDR2 sequences are MGHRA and YSYEKL. The CDR3 coding sequence is TGCGCCAGCAGCCAAGATCAGCACAGGCGAAACACTGAAGCTTTCTTT. The encoded protein is CASSQDQHRRNTEAFF.

The rearrangement uses TRBV29-1 and TRBJ2-7; tentative D call: TRBD1 (6 bases). V was pared by 2 bases and J by 0 bases, with 8 bases between. This CDR3 contains 13 residues. Germline values: CDR1 SQVTM, CDR2 ANQGSEA. Here the CDR3 reads CSVEKGGSYEQYF. In nucleotides, the CDR3 is TGCAGCGTTGAAAAAGGGGGCTCCTACGAGCAGTACTTC.

J is TRBJ2-5 and V is TRBV3-1 (or the pseudogene TRBV3-2), with D hard to call. CDR3 length equals 12 residues. The V and J ends lost 3 bases and 7 bases respectively, with 9 bases between them. Looked up from germline, CDR1 is LGHDT and CDR2 is YNNKEL (reference sequence). CDR3 DNA sequence: TGTGCCAGCAGCCAGAACACCGGGACCCAGTACTTC. Amino acids: CASSQNTGTQYF.

The V call is TRBV5-4, the J call TRBJ2-3; the match to TRBD2 covers 10 bases. The V gene end was trimmed by 1 base and the J gene end by 2 bases; junction bases not matched to a gene: 4. This CDR3 is 16 amino acids long. Looked up from germline, CDR1 is SGHNT and CDR2 is YYREEE (reference sequence). CDR3 nucleotides: TGTGCCAGCAGCTTGAGGACTAGCGGTTACACAGATACGCAGTATTTT. Translating it yields CASSLRTSGYTDTQYF.

This clone occurred once. This rearrangement joins TRBV11-3 to TRBJ1-1; D might be TRBD1 (5 bases). Germline assignment: CDR1 SGHNT and CDR2 YENEEA. This CDR3 has 13 residues. Trimming left V 9 bases short and J 3 bases short, with 14 bases between. CDR3 residues: CASAEWGDTEAFF. DNA for the CDR3: TGTGCCAGTGCGGAGTGGGGGGACACTGAAGCTTTCTTT.

The CDR3 loop is CASSAGYNSPLHF. The CDR3, as DNA: TGTGCCAGCAGCGCCGGCTATAATTCACCCCTCCACTTT. This chain joins TRBV6-2 or TRBV6-3 and TRBJ1-6; no reliable D call. Germline lookup yields CDR1 MNHEY and CDR2 SVGEGT. V was shortened by 6 bases and J by 3 bases, with 6 bases between the two germline ends. The CDR3 runs 13 residues.

The chain joins TRBV6-1 to TRBJ2-7; D may be TRBD1 (5 bases). CDR3 length: 16 amino acids. Germline CDR1 reads MNHNS; CDR2 reads SASEGT. Deletions cut 2 bases from V and 3 bases from J, with 17 bases between. CDR3 DNA sequence: TGTGCCAGCAGTGAAATAGGAAGGGGTACGGGCTACGAGCAGTACTTC. It translates to CASSEIGRGTGYEQYF.

J is TRBJ1-4 and V is TRBV10-3; a possible D gene is TRBD1 (6 bases). In germline, CDR1 is ENHRY, CDR2 SYGVKD. The CDR3 is made up of 15 amino acids. V was pared by 3 bases and J by 4 bases, with 12 bases between. The CDR3, as DNA: TGTGCCATCAGTGAATATCAGGGGAGTAATGAAAAACTGTTTTTT. Translation gives CAISEYQGSNEKLFF.

V gene TRBV15 combines with J gene TRBJ1-3; D gene unclear. Germline CDR1 LNHNV, CDR2 YYDKDF (reference sequence). This CDR3 has 16 residues. V was trimmed by 0 bases and J by 2 bases, leaving 11 bases between them. CDR3 residues: CATSRDPISPGNTIYF. CDR3 nucleotides: TGTGCCACCAGCAGAGATCCCATTTCCCCTGGAAACACCATATATTTT.

The genes are TRBV10-2 and TRBJ1-5; TRBD1 is a possible D gene (5 bases). Germline V gene sequence: CDR1 WSHSY, CDR2 SAAADI. V was trimmed by 7 bases and J by 6 bases, leaving 19 bases between them. The CDR3 spans 15 residues. The CDR3 reads CASTMYVGAGQPQHF. The CDR3 nucleotides read TGCGCCAGCACTATGTATGTAGGGGCGGGTCAGCCCCAGCATTTT.

The chain links TRBV4-1 to TRBJ2-7; D assignment may be TRBD1 or TRBD2 (5 bases each). Deletions cut 4 bases from V and 3 bases from J, with 13 bases between. This CDR3 has 14 amino acids. Germline CDR1 and CDR2: MGHRA and YSYEKL. The CDR3 region has the DNA TGCGCCAGCAGCCCCGAGACAGACTACTACGAGCAGTACTTC. Protein sequence: CASSPETDYYEQYF.

The chain recombines TRBV29-1 with TRBJ2-1; no clear D gene. The length of the CDR3 is 16 residues. V lost 0 bases and J 1 base, leaving 13 bases between the germline ends. Germline-derived CDR1 and CDR2 are SQVTM and ANQGSEA. CDR3 amino acids: CSVEDQDNTSYNEQFF. The CDR3 DNA is TGCAGCGTTGAAGATCAGGATAATACGTCCTACAATGAGCAGTTCTTC.